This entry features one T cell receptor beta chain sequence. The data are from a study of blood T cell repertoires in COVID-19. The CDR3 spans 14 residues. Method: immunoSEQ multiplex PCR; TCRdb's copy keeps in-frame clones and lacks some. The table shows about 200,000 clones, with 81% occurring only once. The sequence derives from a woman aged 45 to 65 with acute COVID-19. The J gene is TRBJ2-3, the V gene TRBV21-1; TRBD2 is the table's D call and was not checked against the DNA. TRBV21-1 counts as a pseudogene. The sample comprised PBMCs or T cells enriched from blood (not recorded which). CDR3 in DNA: TGTGCCAGCAGCAACGGGAAATGCACAGATACGCAGTATTTT. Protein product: CASSNGKCTDTQYF.